Listed below are T cell receptor beta chains from one sample, sequenced in a study of blood T cell repertoires in COVID-19. Clones were sequenced by immunoSEQ multiplex PCR, and TCRdb holds only the in-frame ones, with some missing. The data contain around 150,000 clones, 90% of them singletons. The specimen was peripheral blood. The receptors stem from a man in his 60s with active or convalescent COVID-19. Each CDR3 is given with its conserved first and last residue. Fields, in order: CDR3 DNA, CDR3 protein, clone size, V gene, J gene, D gene. A D gene is named only where the DNA matches it firmly. The size entry is marked missing in some rows and otherwise reads once, few, many or a size class.

CDR3 DNA: TGTGCCAGTAGTGCCCAAGCGGGGACAGGGTCCCGTAATCCCGGCTACACCTTC
CDR3 protein: CASSAQAGTGSRNPGYTF
clone size: .
V gene: TRBV19
J gene: TRBJ1-2
D gene: TRBD1

CDR3 DNA: TGCGCCAGCAGCAGGGGCAGGGGTGGGGACACTGAAGCTTTCTTT
CDR3 protein: CASSRGRGGDTEAFF
clone size: .
V gene: TRBV5-1
J gene: TRBJ1-1
D gene: .

CDR3 DNA: TGTGCCAGCAGCTTCGCACAGGGGTTCGCAACTAATGAAAAACTGTTTTTT
CDR3 protein: CASSFAQGFATNEKLFF
clone size: .
V gene: TRBV7-8
J gene: TRBJ1-4
D gene: TRBD1

CDR3 DNA: TGTGCCAGCAGCCTGCGACAGGGGGCGAACACTGAAGCTTTCTTT
CDR3 protein: CASSLRQGANTEAFF
clone size: .
V gene: TRBV4-2
J gene: TRBJ1-1
D gene: TRBD1

CDR3 DNA: TGTGCCAGCAGTTTTTTACAGGGGGCTACACCCCTCCACTTT
CDR3 protein: CASSFLQGATPLHF
clone size: .
V gene: TRBV28
J gene: TRBJ1-6
D gene: TRBD1

CDR3 DNA: TGCGCCAGCATTTTGACAGAAATGAACACTGAAGCTTTCTTT
CDR3 protein: CASILTEMNTEAFF
clone size: .
V gene: TRBV10-2
J gene: TRBJ1-1
D gene: .

CDR3 DNA: TGCGCCAGCAGCTTCGGGGACTATGGCTACACCTTC
CDR3 protein: CASSFGDYGYTF
clone size: .
V gene: TRBV5-1
J gene: TRBJ1-2
D gene: .

CDR3 DNA: TGTGCCAGCAGCCCCGGACAGGCCCGAAATCAGCCCCAGCATTTT
CDR3 protein: CASSPGQARNQPQHF
clone size: once
V gene: TRBV6-5
J gene: TRBJ1-5
D gene: TRBD1

CDR3 DNA: TGTGCCAGCAGGGGAGGGGGCACAGATACGCAGTATTTT
CDR3 protein: CASRGGGTDTQYF
clone size: .
V gene: TRBV28
J gene: TRBJ2-3
D gene: TRBD2

CDR3 DNA: TGTGCCAGCAGCTTGGGGCAGAACTATGGCTACACCTTC
CDR3 protein: CASSLGQNYGYTF
clone size: .
V gene: TRBV5-4
J gene: TRBJ1-2
D gene: .

CDR3 DNA: TGTGCCAGCAGTTACCGACAGTTCTACGAGCAGTACTTC
CDR3 protein: CASSYRQFYEQYF
clone size: .
V gene: TRBV6-5
J gene: TRBJ2-7
D gene: .

CDR3 DNA: TGTGCCAGCAGCGAAGGACAGCCTAATGAAAAACTGTTTTTT
CDR3 protein: CASSEGQPNEKLFF
clone size: .
V gene: TRBV7-9
J gene: TRBJ1-4
D gene: .

CDR3 DNA: TGCAGCGTTGAAAGCCTTTCTACAGGGGGGAGGGACACTGAAGCTTTCTTT
CDR3 protein: CSVESLSTGGRDTEAFF
clone size: .
V gene: TRBV29-1
J gene: TRBJ1-1
D gene: TRBD1

CDR3 DNA: TGTGCCAGCAGTTTCCTAAAAGGGGGCATTGGCTACACCTTC
CDR3 protein: CASSFLKGGIGYTF
clone size: .
V gene: TRBV27
J gene: TRBJ1-2
D gene: TRBD1

CDR3 DNA: TGTGCCAGCAGTTACTCAAGCGGGAGCGGCTACGAGCAGTACTTC
CDR3 protein: CASSYSSGSGYEQYF
clone size: .
V gene: TRBV6-5
J gene: TRBJ2-7
D gene: TRBD2

CDR3 DNA: TGCGCCAGCGGCTGGACATCAGGCAATGAGCAGTTCTTC
CDR3 protein: CASGWTSGNEQFF
clone size: .
V gene: TRBV5-1
J gene: TRBJ2-1
D gene: .

CDR3 DNA: TGTGCCAGCAGCCGAGAGGCGGGGGTTTCTGGCTACACCTTC
CDR3 protein: CASSREAGVSGYTF
clone size: once
V gene: TRBV6-5
J gene: TRBJ1-2
D gene: .

CDR3 DNA: TGTGCCAGCAGCTTAGGGAGGCAAATGCCCAGCAATCAGCCCCAGCATTTT
CDR3 protein: CASSLGRQMPSNQPQHF
clone size: .
V gene: TRBV11-2
J gene: TRBJ1-5
D gene: .

CDR3 DNA: TGTGCCAGCAGCTTGGGAGGGGGGGCAACTAATGAAAAACTGTTTTTT
CDR3 protein: CASSLGGGATNEKLFF
clone size: .
V gene: TRBV5-4
J gene: TRBJ1-4
D gene: .

CDR3 DNA: TGTGCCAGCAGCTTCCGCCAGGGGGATAACACCGGGGAGCTGTTTTTT
CDR3 protein: CASSFRQGDNTGELFF
clone size: .
V gene: TRBV7-2
J gene: TRBJ2-2
D gene: TRBD1

CDR3 DNA: TGTGCCAGCAGTCGCGACAGGGCGAGCCAAGAGACCCAGTACTTC
CDR3 protein: CASSRDRASQETQYF
clone size: .
V gene: TRBV2
J gene: TRBJ2-5
D gene: TRBD1

CDR3 DNA: TGTGCCATCAGCTCGGACAGGGGGCCGATCTATGGCTACACCTTC
CDR3 protein: CAISSDRGPIYGYTF
clone size: .
V gene: TRBV10-3
J gene: TRBJ1-2
D gene: TRBD1

CDR3 DNA: TGTGCCAGCAGTTTGACGACAGGGGAGTATGAAAAACTGTTTTTT
CDR3 protein: CASSLTTGEYEKLFF
clone size: once
V gene: TRBV6-5
J gene: TRBJ1-4
D gene: TRBD1

CDR3 DNA: TGTGCCAGCAGCGCAGACCTCGGGACATCCTCCTACGAGCAGTACTTC
CDR3 protein: CASSADLGTSSYEQYF
clone size: few
V gene: TRBV9
J gene: TRBJ2-7
D gene: .

CDR3 DNA: TGCGCCAGCAGCTTGTTGTCCGGGACAGGAGGGCCGAACACTGAAGCTTTCTTT
CDR3 protein: CASSLLSGTGGPNTEAFF
clone size: .
V gene: TRBV5-1
J gene: TRBJ1-1
D gene: TRBD1

CDR3 DNA: TGCGCCAGCAGTTTTCGACAGGGGAGGAACACTGAAGCTTTCTTT
CDR3 protein: CASSFRQGRNTEAFF
clone size: .
V gene: TRBV5-1
J gene: TRBJ1-1
D gene: TRBD1

CDR3 DNA: TGCGCCAGCAGTGCCCTTAATGAAAAACTGTTTTTT
CDR3 protein: CASSALNEKLFF
clone size: .
V gene: TRBV10-1
J gene: TRBJ1-4
D gene: .

CDR3 DNA: TGTGCCAGCAGTGACGGAGCGCTTGGGGCCAACGTCCTGACTTTC
CDR3 protein: CASSDGALGANVLTF
clone size: .
V gene: TRBV6-1
J gene: TRBJ2-6
D gene: .

CDR3 DNA: TGCGCCAGCAGCCAATCCGGGACAGGGGACGAGCAGTACTTC
CDR3 protein: CASSQSGTGDEQYF
clone size: .
V gene: TRBV4-1
J gene: TRBJ2-7
D gene: TRBD1

CDR3 DNA: TGTGCCAGCAGTGAAGGGCTCTGGCGGGAGGCCTACAATGAGCAGTTCTTC
CDR3 protein: CASSEGLWREAYNEQFF
clone size: .
V gene: TRBV6-1
J gene: TRBJ2-1
D gene: TRBD2

CDR3 DNA: TGCGCCAGCAGCTGGACAGGGGCAATGGATGGCTACACCTTC
CDR3 protein: CASSWTGAMDGYTF
clone size: .
V gene: TRBV5-1
J gene: TRBJ1-2
D gene: TRBD1

CDR3 DNA: TGTGCCAGCAGTTTTTGGCCGGGACTAGCGGCCTACGAGCAGTACTTC
CDR3 protein: CASSFWPGLAAYEQYF
clone size: .
V gene: TRBV5-6
J gene: TRBJ2-7
D gene: TRBD2

CDR3 DNA: TGTGCCAGCAGTTCCTTCATCAAGGAGCAAGAGACCCAGTACTTC
CDR3 protein: CASSSFIKEQETQYF
clone size: .
V gene: TRBV6-7
J gene: TRBJ2-5
D gene: .

CDR3 DNA: TGTGCCAGCAGGCCGGGACAGGGCCTTGGCTACACCTTC
CDR3 protein: CASRPGQGLGYTF
clone size: .
V gene: TRBV3-1/TRBV3-2
J gene: TRBJ1-2
D gene: TRBD1